These 20 T cell receptor beta chains share one sample of origin, sequenced in a study of cytomegalovirus exposure and HLA in healthy donors. PCR involved 60 Vbeta and 13 Jbeta primers. Only in-frame clones appear in the TCRdb table, and some are missing; sequencing was by immunoSEQ multiplex PCR. The sample includes about 88,000 clones, approximately 71% seen only once; the top ten take roughly 16%. The sequenced sample was PBMCs. These receptors were collected from a woman aged 18-29 years in good health and CMV-seropositive.

The sample holds a few counts of this clone. This chain joins TRBV6-5 and TRBJ2-7; possible D gene TRBD2, 6 bases. From germline, CDR1 is MNHEY and CDR2 SVGAGI. Trimming cost V 4 bases and J 2 bases, with 12 bases left between them. The CDR3 loop spans 14 amino acids. DNA for the CDR3: TGTGCCAGCAGTTCGACTAGGTCGACCTACGAGCAGTACTTC. Its translation: CASSSTRSTYEQYF.

This clone was seen more than once but under ten times. The chain couples TRBV5-1 to TRBJ2-5; D remains unclear. CDR1 is SGHRS, CDR2 YFSETQ, per germline. The germline V and J ends were trimmed by 4 bases and 3 bases, with 4 bases remaining between them. CDR3 length: 11 residues. This chain's CDR3 is CASSGEETQYF. CDR3 nucleotides: TGCGCCAGCAGCGGAGAAGAGACCCAGTACTTC.

This clone has more than one count but fewer than ten. J is TRBJ2-7 and V is TRBV7-8; D might be TRBD2 (5 bases). V was trimmed by 5 bases and J by 3 bases, leaving 17 bases between them. CDR3 length equals 15 residues. Germline V CDR1 and CDR2: SGHVS, FQNEAQ. The CDR3: CASSPSPVSRYEQYF. In nucleotides, the CDR3 is TGTGCCAGCAGCCCTAGCCCAGTTAGCCGCTACGAGCAGTACTTC. Looking up the rest from reference TRBV7-8 and TRBJ2-7 gives the full variable domain: GAGVSQSPRYKVAKRGQDVALRCDPISGHVSLFWYQQALGQGPEFLTYFQNEAQLDKSGLPSDRFFAERPEGSVSTLKIQRTQQEDSAVYLCASSPSPVSRYEQYFGPGTRLTVT.

The V call is TRBV6-6, the J call TRBJ2-7; D gene unclear. From germline, CDR1 is MNHNY and CDR2 SVGAGI (reference sequence). The CDR3 runs 12 residues. V gave up 8 bases and J gave up 3 bases, with 11 bases separating them. CDR3 loop: CASGGRSYEQYF. The CDR3 bases are TGTGCCAGCGGCGGCAGAAGCTACGAGCAGTACTTC.

This clone was seen more than once but under ten times. The gene calls are TRBV15 and TRBJ1-4; 7 bases agree with TRBD1. The germline gives CDR1 LNHNV, CDR2 YYDKDF (reference sequence). The CDR3 covers 13 residues. V was clipped by 2 bases and J by 12 bases; unmatched bases: 6. In DNA, the CDR3 is TGTGCCACCAGCAGAAAACAGGGGATGGAACTGTTTTTT. Its protein is CATSRKQGMELFF.

This chain joins TRBV25-1 and TRBJ1-1; no firm D call. V was pared by 1 base and J by 1 base, with 10 bases between. The CDR3 length is 15 residues. Germline lookup yields CDR1 MGHDK and CDR2 SYGVNS. The CDR3 protein is CASSELEDWNTEAFF. CDR3 bases: TGTGCCAGCAGTGAATTAGAAGATTGGAACACTGAAGCTTTCTTT.

On this clone: One junction end disagrees with the germline gene, perhaps due to a read error. This chain uses TRBV4-1 with TRBJ2-2; maybe TRBD1 (5 bases). Germline-derived CDR1 and CDR2 are MGHRA and YSYEKL. The CDR3 covers 14 residues. The DNA of the CDR3 is TGCGCCAGCGGCCAAGTAAGGGGCGGCGGGGAGCTGTTTTTT. Its protein product is CASGQVRGGGELFF.

This sequence joins TRBV7-9 and TRBJ2-1; D perhaps matches TRBD2 (6 bases). The germline V and J ends were trimmed by 1 base and 3 bases, with 13 bases remaining between them. The CDR3 contains 16 residues. The germline V gene encodes CDR1 SEHNR and CDR2 FQNEAQ (reference sequence). The CDR3 nucleotides read TGTGCCAGCAGCTTAGAGGGGCGGGACGGCTACAATGAGCAGTTCTTC. Its protein is CASSLEGRDGYNEQFF.

V gene TRBV7-9 combines with J gene TRBJ1-2; D unresolved. V gave up 4 bases and J gave up 7 bases, with 16 bases separating them. CDR1 and CDR2 (germline): SEHNR, FQNEAQ (reference sequence). The CDR3 contains 14 residues. CDR3 in DNA: TGTGCCAGCAGCTCTGCGGGTCTTCGCCGTGGCTACACCTTC. Amino acid sequence: CASSSAGLRRGYTF.

The sample holds a few counts of this clone. The chain couples TRBV15 to TRBJ2-5; 9 bases match TRBD1. Unmatched junction bases numbered 5, after V lost 11 bases and J lost 7 bases. Germline CDR1 is LNHNV and CDR2 is YYDKDF (reference sequence). The CDR3 contains 11 residues. The CDR3 reads CAGGTGRTQYF. CDR3 nucleotides: TGTGCCGGCGGGACAGGGCGGACCCAGTACTTC.

This chain joins TRBV5-1 and TRBJ2-1, with 8 bases lining up with TRBD2. Germline V CDR1 and CDR2: SGHRS, YFSETQ. The CDR3 consists of 14 residues. Germline trimming cut 2 bases from V and 9 bases from J; bases unmatched to any gene: 7. In DNA, the CDR3 is TGCGCCAGCAGCTTTAGCGGGAATCGGGTTGAGCAGTTCTTC. Translation: CASSFSGNRVEQFF.

This clone has just a few counts. The chain combines TRBV2 with TRBJ2-7; TRBD2 matches 9 bases. Trimming at V came to 5 bases and at J to 6 bases, leaving 14 bases not matched to a gene. This CDR3 contains 16 residues. In germline, CDR1 is SNHLY, CDR2 FYNNEI. DNA of the CDR3: TGTGCCAGCAGTTACCTCATGGGCGGGAGGGCCGCCGAGCAGTACTTC. This sequence encodes CASSYLMGGRAAEQYF.

This clone was counted between two and nine times. V and J are TRBV9 and TRBJ1-2; D is undetermined. Per the germline V gene, CDR1 is SGDLS and CDR2 is YYNGEE. This CDR3 region has 16 residues. Trimming removed 0 bases from V and 8 bases from J, with 20 bases in between. The CDR3 is CASSVVGAAPTQGYTF. For the CDR3, the DNA is TGTGCCAGCAGCGTAGTGGGAGCAGCCCCCACCCAGGGCTACACCTTC.

The J gene is TRBJ1-2, the V gene TRBV5-1, with 9 bases matching TRBD1. V lost 3 bases to trimming and J lost 1 base; unmatched junction nucleotides: 4. The CDR3 loop spans 15 amino acids. Germline V gene lookup returns CDR1 SGHRS and CDR2 YFSETQ. This chain's CDR3 is CASSSGQGFNYGYTF. CDR3 DNA sequence: TGCGCCAGCAGCTCGGGACAGGGCTTTAACTATGGCTACACCTTC.

This chain connects TRBV7-2 to TRBJ2-3, with 7 bases that match TRBD2. This CDR3 is 15 amino acids long. Germline V CDR1 and CDR2: SGHTA, FQGNSA. Unmatched junction bases numbered 7, after V lost 0 bases and J lost 7 bases. Written as DNA, the CDR3 is TGTGCCAGCAGCTTAGCGAGTTCTAGCGGTTATACGCAGTATTTT. Translating gives CASSLASSSGYTQYF.

V is TRBV11-2 and J is TRBJ1-3; D is possibly TRBD1 (5 bases). V was clipped by 5 bases and J by 5 bases, with 16 bases between them. The CDR3 has 15 amino acids. Per germline, CDR1 SGHAT and CDR2 FQNNGV. The CDR3 DNA reads as TGTGCCAGCAGCCCCAGGGCAGGGACTAGAAACACCATATATTTT. This gives the protein CASSPRAGTRNTIYF.

The chain links TRBV7-6 to TRBJ2-7, with 14 bases aligning to TRBD2. Germline assignment: CDR1 SGHVS and CDR2 FNYEAQ. After removal of 5 bases from V and 4 bases from J, the junction contained 4 bases not matched to a gene. The CDR3 has 15 amino acids. CDR3 loop: CASSPGTSGSYEQYF. The CDR3 bases are TGTGCCAGCAGCCCGGGGACTAGCGGGAGTTACGAGCAGTACTTC.

V and J are TRBV12-2 and TRBJ2-1; the table names TRBD1, a call not compared with the DNA. TRBV12-2 is labeled a pseudogene. This CDR3 comprises 16 residues. This CDR3 is CASRLQTETSYNEQFF. The CDR3 nucleotides are TGTGCAAGTCGCCTCCAGACAGAAACATCCTACAATGAGCAGTTCTTC.

There are a few counts of this clone. In DNA, the CDR3 is TGTGCCAGCAGCACCGGGACAGGGACCAATGAGCAGTTCTTC. Its protein is CASSTGTGTNEQFF. The V call is TRBV7-3, the J call TRBJ2-1, with 9 positions matching TRBD1. Unmatched junction bases numbered 5, after V lost 5 bases and J lost 6 bases. Per germline, CDR1 SGHTA and CDR2 FQGTGA. This CDR3 has 14 amino acids.

The table lists this clone with a few counts. The rearrangement joins TRBV4-2 to TRBJ2-3, with 9 bases lining up with TRBD2. The junction had 5 bases not matched to a gene; V was cut back by 0 bases and J by 4 bases. CDR1 is LGHNA and CDR2 is YNFKEQ in the germline V gene. This CDR3 comprises 16 residues. CDR3 protein: CASSQEGGGAADTQYF. The CDR3 DNA reads TGTGCCAGCAGCCAAGAGGGCGGGGGGGCGGCAGATACGCAGTATTTT.